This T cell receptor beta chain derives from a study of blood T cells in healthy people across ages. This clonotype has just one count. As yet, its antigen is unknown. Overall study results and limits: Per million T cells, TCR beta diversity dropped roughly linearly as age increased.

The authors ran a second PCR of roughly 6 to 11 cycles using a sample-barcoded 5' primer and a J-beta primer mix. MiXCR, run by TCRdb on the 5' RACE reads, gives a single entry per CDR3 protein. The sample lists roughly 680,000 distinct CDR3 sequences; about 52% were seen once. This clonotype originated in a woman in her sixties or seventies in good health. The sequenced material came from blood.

CDR3 DNA: TGCAGCGTTGCGGGGACTGCCTCGGGCTACACCTTC. Protein sequence: CSVAGTASGYTF. This chain joins TRBV29-1 and TRBJ1-2; a possible D gene is TRBD1 (5 bases). V shed 4 bases and J shed 8 bases, with 14 bases lying between them. From germline, CDR1 is SQVTM and CDR2 ANQGSEA. This CDR3 has 12 residues.